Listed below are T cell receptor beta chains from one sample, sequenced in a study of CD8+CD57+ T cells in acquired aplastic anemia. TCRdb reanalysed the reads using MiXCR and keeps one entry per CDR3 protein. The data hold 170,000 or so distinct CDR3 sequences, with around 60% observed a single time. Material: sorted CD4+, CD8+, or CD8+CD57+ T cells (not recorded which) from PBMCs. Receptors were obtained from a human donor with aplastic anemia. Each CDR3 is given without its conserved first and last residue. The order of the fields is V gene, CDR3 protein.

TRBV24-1	ATRQGNEQF
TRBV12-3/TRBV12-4	ASSTTSGGSTDTQY
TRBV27	ASSTGLSPLH
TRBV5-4	GSSLAGATGETQY
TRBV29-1	SVFDGGVQGDYGYT
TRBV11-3	ASEGENYEQY
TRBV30	AWSYGGYGYT
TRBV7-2	ASRVVRGAWGYT
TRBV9	ASSVETSSSHTQY
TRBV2	ASSEVGLGEKLF
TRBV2	ASSEGRGGAEELF
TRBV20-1	SASSPVAGGETQY
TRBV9	ASSVDEGVRETQY
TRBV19	ASSIGGTNEKLF
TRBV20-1	SAREIGTSGRVDTQY
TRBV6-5	ASSALYSNQPQH
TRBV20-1	SARPQGRWNGYT
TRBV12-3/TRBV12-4	ASSLGGQVSPLH
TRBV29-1	SVEQGYEKLF
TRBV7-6	ASSLMAGSDEQF
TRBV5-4	ASSQPGRNTEAF
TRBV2	ASSEERGGTYNEQF
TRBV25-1	ASSLLGQGITDTQY
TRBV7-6	ASSLRGARTEAF
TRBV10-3	ASSGQGGQQPQH
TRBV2	ASSDGTGPHEQY
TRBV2	ASSERIEQF
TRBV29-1	SARQEGNGYT
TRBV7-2	ASSPEIRGGITEAF
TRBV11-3	ASSPGTREHSYEQY
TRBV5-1	ASSFGQGLNQPQH
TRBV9	ASSVIPSGAQETQY
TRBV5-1	ASSLAQWVDEQY
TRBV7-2	ASSLLAVSSYEQY
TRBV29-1	SVHNGGVEQF
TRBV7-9	ASSAGLAGSTDTQY
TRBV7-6	ASSLETGVSTEAF
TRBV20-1	SANWREQF
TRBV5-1	ASSLLPIIKNTEAF
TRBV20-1	GARPGRTYEQY
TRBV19	ASSATGLGNTIY
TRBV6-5	ASSKRDRAYEQY
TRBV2	ASSVDGEKLS
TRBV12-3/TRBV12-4	ASSRRGGPEAF
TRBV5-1	ASSSQVDSEQY
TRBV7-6	ASSITGGEQGTDTQY
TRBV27	ASSLSRAHEQY
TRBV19	ASSARDLRINEQF